These T cell receptor beta chains were read from a single sample in a study of PD-L1 blockade in urothelial cancer. The table came from immunoSEQ multiplex PCR; TCRdb's copy has only in-frame clones and leaves some out. The sample comprises about 80,000 clones, about 90% of which are singletons, and over 5% rests with the top ten. This specimen consisted of PBMCs, obtained around atezolizumab (anti-PD-L1) treatment. These receptors originate from a woman in her 70s with urothelial cancer. The conserved cysteine and the conserved F or W are not part of the CDR3 here.

J gene	V gene	CDR3 protein
TRBJ2-1	TRBV7-8	ASSHLTSGVVNEQF
TRBJ2-1	TRBV10-3	AIRSAGGQYNEQF
TRBJ2-3	TRBV5-1	ASSLVGLERLRTDTQY
TRBJ1-6	TRBV19	ASSIDPGALSPLH
TRBJ2-1	TRBV19	ASRRTSGNSYNEQF
TRBJ1-2	TRBV5-1	ASSVTGYGYT
TRBJ1-1	TRBV7-9	ASSREGTNTEAF
TRBJ2-7	TRBV30	AWTVGYEQY
TRBJ2-5	TRBV5-1	ASGRQGETQY
TRBJ2-5	TRBV5-6	ASSLFSAPGTQY
TRBJ2-7	TRBV7-2	ASSQPLADPSYEQY
TRBJ2-2	TRBV18	ASSPAGSNTGELF
TRBJ1-2	TRBV5-4	ASSLGQVQGYT
TRBJ2-6	TRBV19	ASSAGQGAPGANVLT
TRBJ2-7	TRBV6-5	ASSPRDSEYEQY
TRBJ2-5	TRBV19	ASSIGTGGLETQY
TRBJ2-1	TRBV7-3	ASSLLAGGVDEQF
TRBJ2-7	TRBV4-1	ASSQDPPVAGWKEQY
TRBJ2-7	TRBV7-2	ASSAYRGLTPYEQY
TRBJ1-2	TRBV7-2	ASSLEGLTLNYGYT
TRBJ2-2	TRBV7-9	ASSLVGRGANTGELF
TRBJ2-7	TRBV28	ASSFSGTLSYEQY
TRBJ1-2	TRBV5-4	ASSRPLSNYGYT
TRBJ2-7	TRBV2	ASNSIALEEQY